What follows describes a single T cell receptor (beta chain). This clonotype has only a few counts. Its antigen is unknown. Base qualities are missing; no much larger clone stands one base away. This entry belongs to a study of blood T cells in healthy people across ages (dated by TCRdb to the mid-2010s). About the investigation overall: In model experiments, template switching captured roughly one uniquely barcoded TCR beta cDNA molecule for every two T cells. Using deep sequencing normalized with unique cDNA molecular identifiers, the study measured how TCR beta repertoire diversity changes with age. Four age groups were formed from the donors: young (average about 15 years), middle-aged (just under 40), aged (roughly 59) and long-lived (about 75). To avoid experimental bias, donors of different ages were randomly spread across the sequencing lanes. The study analyzed two additional independent replicas of 1 million unique cDNA reads from the same blood draw for two donors, one aged 18 to 30 and one aged 80 or older. Overall study outcomes, separate from this receptor: Estimates of total diversity from one million sequenced T cells were regarded as lower bounds and underestimates. The CMV infection status of donors was not known, potentially confounding age-related changes in expanded clonotypes. As age increased, observed TCR beta diversity per million T cells dropped in a roughly linear way, and a significant reduction was already evident by age 40. Compared with the aged group, the long-lived group had more naive CD4+ T cells, fewer expanded clones and increased TCR diversity, a pattern suggesting age selection. Conclusive comparison of naive and antigen-experienced compartments was prevented by the profiling of bulk unsorted PBMCs. There was a strong correlation between observed TCR beta diversity and the percentage of naive T cells measured by flow cytometry.

The cysteine opens and the phenylalanine closes a CDR3 of 15 amino acids. Only the CDR3 portion is preserved as DNA: 45 bases, with reading frame beginning at the first base. Germline trimming: 2 bases from V, 7 bases from J; junction bases outside gene matches: 5. Via the germline V gene, CDR1 is KGHSH and CDR2 LQKENI. The donors were roughly 38 Caucasian individuals from Russia, aged 6 to 90 years, who were systemically healthy. Roughly 9.5 milliliters of peripheral blood were drawn from each donor into EDTA-treated Vacutainer tubes. Ficoll-Paque density-gradient centrifugation was used to isolate PBMCs, with at least 6.5 million obtained per sample. Trizol reagent was used to extract total RNA from PBMCs, with at least 6 micrograms per sample. The percentages of naive CD45RAhigh/CD27high T cells were determined by flow cytometry on a PBMC aliquot from every donor. Libraries were prepared through 5' RACE. The data were produced on an Illumina HiSeq 2500. A second PCR of 7 to 11 cycles was performed with a sample-barcoded 5' primer and a J-beta primer mix. A unique molecular identifier was introduced onto each TCR beta cDNA molecule by a template-switch 5' adaptor carrying 12 random nucleotides. Each sample yielded at least 2.5 million CDR3-containing paired-end reads. The Mint cDNA synthesis kit, primed by a TRBC-specific oligonucleotide, was used to synthesize first-strand cDNA from all RNA. After uracil-DNA glycosylase treatment, a first 18-cycle PCR used universal primers M1SS and BC2_uni_R on all cDNA. The paper's processing steps were these. Each sample was normalized by randomly selecting 1 million high-quality reads, each carrying a distinct molecular identifier. Instead of being binned into consensus sequences, reads that shared molecular identifiers were thrown out. MiTCR, set to a Q25 quality threshold and the strictest error-elimination algorithm, was used for CDR3 identification, clonotype clustering and error correction. Lower-bound total TCR beta diversity was estimated with a nonparametric unseen species model using Euler transformation. TCRdb cleaned the public reads at Q25 with fastp, built clones with MiXCR and kept in-frame beta chains. Rows are unified per CDR3 protein, each entry keeping the most common DNA and genes. Clone size and V and J calls follow TCRdb, not the original study. Within this sample are 1.5 million to 2 million distinct CDR3 sequences, with 34% of them counted one time only. The ten largest clones take up over 9% of the sample.

The chain was built from TRBV18 and TRBJ2-1; 10 central bases correspond to TRBD1. The receptor's source is a woman aged 25 to 39 in good health. The source material was blood. At the DNA level, the sequence is TGTGCCAGCTCACCAGTCCCGGGACAGGGGAATGAGCAGTTCTTC. The resulting protein is CASSPVPGQGNEQFF.